This is a list of T cell receptor beta chains from one sample in a study of a mutant IDH1 vaccine in newly diagnosed glioma. Sequenced by immunoSEQ multiplex PCR; TCRdb stores in-frame clones only, minus some. The table lists some 38,000 clones, roughly 71% of them singletons. These receptors' targets are unknown. The sequenced sample was PBMCs, obtained from a glioma patient whose treatment included an IDH1 peptide vaccine. The receptors were gathered from a man aged 40-49 years with glioma. Both conserved end residues are part of each CDR3. A D gene is named only where the DNA matches it firmly. Expanded clones are given a class, and other clones once, few, many or no size at all.

clone_size,v_call,d_call,j_call,cdr3_aa,cdr3_nt
few,TRBV18,NA,TRBJ2-6,CASSLQDLSSSGANVLTF,TGTGCCAGCTCACTTCAGGACTTATCTAGCTCTGGGGCCAACGTCCTGACTTTC
once,TRBV27,TRBD1,TRBJ1-2,CATKNSRTRDRMLNGYTF,TGTGCCACGAAGAATTCCCGTACCCGGGACAGAATGCTTAATGGCTACACCTTC
medium-sized,TRBV6-4,TRBD2,TRBJ2-3,CASSDGREVDTQYF,TGTGCCAGCAGTGACGGGCGGGAGGTCGATACGCAGTATTTT
NA,TRBV2,NA,TRBJ1-2,CASRGGLNYGYTF,TGTGCCAGCAGAGGGGGACTAAACTATGGCTACACCTTC
NA,TRBV5-5,NA,TRBJ2-7,CASSSRTGGHEQYF,TGTGCCAGCAGCTCACGCACGGGGGGCCACGAGCAGTACTTC
NA,TRBV7-9,TRBD1,TRBJ1-2,CASSPTGNYGYTF,TGTGCCAGCAGCCCGACAGGGAACTATGGCTACACCTTC
NA,TRBV2,TRBD1,TRBJ2-1,CASMGRGTGFNEQFF,TGTGCCAGCATGGGCCGAGGGACAGGGTTCAATGAGCAGTTCTTC
NA,TRBV5-6,NA,TRBJ2-6,CASSLISFSGANVLTF,TGTGCCAGCAGCTTAATCAGTTTCTCTGGGGCCAACGTCCTGACTTTC
NA,TRBV25-1,TRBD2,TRBJ2-7,CASSDLRGGSPYEQYF,TGTGCCAGCAGTGACCTTCGGGGCGGGAGTCCCTACGAGCAGTACTTC
once,TRBV9,TRBD2,TRBJ2-3,CASSVEVTSGRSDTQYF,TGTGCCAGCAGCGTAGAAGTGACTAGCGGGAGATCAGATACGCAGTATTTT
NA,TRBV18,NA,TRBJ2-5,CASSPQGEAQYF,TGTGCCAGCTCACCACAGGGGGAGGCCCAGTACTTC
few,TRBV7-2,NA,TRBJ1-1,CASSPRRNTEAFF,TGTGCCAGCAGCCCCCGGAGAAACACTGAAGCTTTCTTT
NA,TRBV12-5,NA,TRBJ2-1,CASGLVGWGKTSFVINEQFF,TGTGCTAGTGGTTTGGTAGGGTGGGGCAAGACTTCCTTCGTGATTAATGAGCAGTTCTTC
NA,TRBV2,NA,TRBJ1-1,CASSEETGVMNTEAFF,TGTGCCAGCAGTGAAGAAACAGGAGTTATGAACACTGAAGCTTTCTTT
NA,TRBV7-2,NA,TRBJ1-1,CASSQGHRRPNEAFF,TGTGCCAGCAGCCAGGGACATAGACGGCCCAATGAAGCTTTCTTT
few,TRBV25-1,TRBD1,TRBJ2-7,CASSEYARDRQIYEQYF,TGTGCCAGCAGTGAATACGCCCGGGACAGGCAGATCTACGAGCAGTACTTC
NA,TRBV16,TRBD1,TRBJ1-1,CASSPLSGGQGRTEAFF,TGTGCCAGCAGCCCACTTTCGGGGGGACAGGGACGCACTGAAGCTTTCTTT
NA,TRBV14,NA,TRBJ2-7,CASSQGLLGAYEQYF,TGTGCCAGCAGCCAAGGCTTACTAGGCGCCTACGAGCAGTACTTC
NA,TRBV15,NA,TRBJ1-5,CATSLVGWSQPQHF,TGTGCCACCAGCCTTGTGGGGTGGTCACAGCCCCAGCATTTT
NA,TRBV27,NA,TRBJ2-6,CASSFDASSGANVLTF,TGTGCCAGCAGTTTCGACGCGTCCTCTGGGGCCAACGTCCTGACTTTC
NA,TRBV19,NA,TRBJ1-4,CASSIPRRQGEKLFF,TGTGCCAGTAGTATCCCCCGGAGACAAGGAGAAAAACTGTTTTTT
medium-sized,TRBV29-1,TRBD1,TRBJ1-5,CSVAGTGDNQPQHF,TGCAGCGTTGCCGGGACAGGGGACAATCAGCCCCAGCATTTT
NA,TRBV7-9,TRBD1,TRBJ1-6,CASRSTGVNSPLHF,TGTGCCAGCAGATCGACAGGGGTTAATTCACCCCTCCACTTT
few,TRBV29-1,NA,TRBJ1-4,CSVSPDGLVATNEKLFF,TGCAGCGTCTCCCCGGACGGTCTAGTTGCAACTAATGAAAAACTGTTTTTT
NA,TRBV7-9,TRBD2,TRBJ2-2,CASSLATSGRPGELFF,TGTGCCAGCAGCTTAGCGACTAGCGGGCGGCCCGGGGAGCTGTTTTTT
NA,TRBV19,TRBD1,TRBJ1-2,CASTWGTGSGYTF,TGTGCCAGTACTTGGGGGACAGGTTCGGGCTACACCTTC
NA,TRBV6-6,TRBD1,TRBJ1-2,CASSSQGRGGYTF,TGTGCCAGCAGTTCACAGGGGCGAGGCGGCTACACCTTC
few,TRBV7-9,NA,TRBJ1-5,CASSLEPQGQSNQPQHF,TGTGCCAGCAGCTTAGAACCCCAGGGGCAGAGCAATCAGCCCCAGCATTTT
NA,TRBV19,NA,TRBJ2-2,CASSHGQYTGELFF,TGTGCCAGTAGCCACGGGCAATACACCGGGGAGCTGTTTTTT
NA,TRBV19,NA,TRBJ2-3,CASSIRRDTQYF,TGTGCCAGTAGTATACGTCGAGATACGCAGTATTTT
NA,TRBV2,NA,TRBJ1-4,CASRLTAFATNEKLFF,TGTGCCAGCAGGCTGACAGCCTTTGCAACTAATGAAAAACTGTTTTTT
NA,TRBV18,NA,TRBJ2-7,CASSLVGYNEQYF,TGTGCCAGCTCACTAGTAGGGTATAACGAGCAGTACTTC
NA,TRBV2,TRBD1,TRBJ1-3,CASSSGQRTGNTIYF,TGTGCCAGCAGTTCGGGACAGCGGACTGGAAACACCATATATTTT
once,TRBV15,NA,TRBJ2-5,CATSRDVDSWETQYF,TGTGCCACCAGCAGAGATGTGGATTCTTGGGAGACCCAGTACTTC
NA,TRBV7-2,NA,TRBJ1-5,CASSPLGGSNQPQHF,TGTGCCAGCAGCCCCTTGGGAGGGAGCAATCAGCCCCAGCATTTT
NA,TRBV10-1,TRBD2,TRBJ2-3,CASSESSGASTDTQYF,TGCGCCAGCAGTGAATCTAGCGGGGCTAGCACAGATACGCAGTATTTT
NA,TRBV29-1,TRBD2,TRBJ2-3,CSALAGDTQYF,TGCAGCGCACTAGCGGGAGATACGCAGTATTTT
NA,TRBV5-4,NA,TRBJ1-2,CASSEFRDGLYGYTF,TGTGCCAGCAGCGAATTTCGGGACGGCCTCTATGGCTACACCTTC
NA,TRBV11-2,NA,TRBJ2-3,CASSSRADTQYF,TGTGCCAGCAGCTCCAGGGCAGATACGCAGTATTTT
NA,TRBV30,NA,TRBJ2-2,CAWNLGRATGELFF,TGTGCCTGGAACCTCGGGAGAGCCACCGGGGAGCTGTTTTTT
NA,TRBV5-6,NA,TRBJ2-1,CASSFKEGEQFF,TGTGCCAGCAGTTTCAAGGAGGGTGAGCAGTTCTTC
few,TRBV5-1,NA,TRBJ2-5,CASSFSGRETQYF,TGCGCCAGCAGCTTTAGCGGACGGGAGACCCAGTACTTC
NA,TRBV29-1,NA,TRBJ1-6,CSVRDRYNSPLHF,TGCAGCGTCCGGGACCGCTATAATTCACCCCTCCACTTT
NA,TRBV7-9,NA,TRBJ2-3,CASSPQLDDTQYF,TGTGCCAGCAGCCCGCAACTAGACGATACGCAGTATTTT
NA,TRBV27,NA,TRBJ2-7,CASSFSVVRSYEQYF,TGTGCCAGCAGTTTTTCCGTAGTTAGGTCTTACGAGCAGTACTTC
medium-sized,TRBV7-8,NA,TRBJ2-7,CASSLGGTYEQYF,TGTGCCAGCAGCTTAGGAGGTACCTACGAGCAGTACTTC
NA,TRBV11-3,NA,TRBJ1-2,CASSLDTAASNYGYTF,TGTGCCAGCAGCTTAGATACGGCAGCTAGTAACTATGGCTACACCTTC
NA,TRBV7-9,NA,TRBJ2-1,CASSLAQVNEQFF,TGTGCCAGCAGCTTAGCCCAGGTCAATGAGCAGTTCTTC
medium-sized,TRBV5-6,TRBD1,TRBJ2-5,CASRRQGQETQYF,TGTGCCAGCAGACGACAGGGGCAAGAGACCCAGTACTTC
few,TRBV2,TRBD1,TRBJ1-4,CATDRPNEKLFF,TGTGCCACGGACAGGCCGAATGAAAAACTGTTTTTT
NA,TRBV7-7,NA,TRBJ2-2,CASSSGTDFGGTGELFF,TGTGCCAGCAGCTCGGGGACGGACTTCGGTGGGACCGGGGAGCTGTTTTTT
many,TRBV19,TRBD1,TRBJ1-5,CASLTGTGNQPQHF,TGTGCCAGTTTAACCGGGACAGGGAATCAGCCCCAGCATTTT
few,TRBV5-1,NA,TRBJ2-1,CASSLDSGARNEQFF,TGCGCCAGCAGCTTGGATTCAGGGGCGCGGAATGAGCAGTTCTTC
NA,TRBV7-9,NA,TRBJ1-2,CASSSDTFYGYTF,TGTGCCAGCAGCTCCGACACCTTCTATGGCTACACCTTC